The 2 T cell receptor beta chains below were found in one sample sequenced in a study of T cell repertoires in cytomegalovirus infection. Each CDR3 protein is one row after TCRdb ran MiXCR on the reads. The data show a few hundred thousand distinct CDR3 sequences, with about 33% seen just once and roughly 15% held by the top ten. These receptors' targets are unknown. The source was cultured PBMCs, collected from culture after CMV antigen stimulation. All receptors come from a human donor in good health (CMV status not recorded). Some clones in this sample may be carry-over from other donors' samples.

V usage is TRBV19 and J usage is TRBJ2-1; TRBD2 matches 8 bases. Germline loops: CDR1 LNHDA, CDR2 SQIVND (reference sequence). The CDR3 covers 15 residues. V dropped 6 bases and J dropped 9; count of bases not matched to a gene: 13. CDR3 protein: CASSPGTSRLGEQFF. The CDR3 DNA sequence: TGTGCCAGTAGCCCCGGGACTAGTCGCCTCGGTGAGCAGTTCTTC.

This sequence joins TRBV28 and TRBJ2-1; 7 nucleotides align to TRBD2. The ends lost 5 bases at V and 2 bases at J; junction bases unmatched: 3. The CDR3 length is 14 residues. Germline assignment: CDR1 MDHEN and CDR2 SYDVKM. The CDR3 DNA is TGTGCCAGCAGTAAGCGGGGTACCTACAATGAGCAGTTCTTC. It is translated as CASSKRGTYNEQFF.